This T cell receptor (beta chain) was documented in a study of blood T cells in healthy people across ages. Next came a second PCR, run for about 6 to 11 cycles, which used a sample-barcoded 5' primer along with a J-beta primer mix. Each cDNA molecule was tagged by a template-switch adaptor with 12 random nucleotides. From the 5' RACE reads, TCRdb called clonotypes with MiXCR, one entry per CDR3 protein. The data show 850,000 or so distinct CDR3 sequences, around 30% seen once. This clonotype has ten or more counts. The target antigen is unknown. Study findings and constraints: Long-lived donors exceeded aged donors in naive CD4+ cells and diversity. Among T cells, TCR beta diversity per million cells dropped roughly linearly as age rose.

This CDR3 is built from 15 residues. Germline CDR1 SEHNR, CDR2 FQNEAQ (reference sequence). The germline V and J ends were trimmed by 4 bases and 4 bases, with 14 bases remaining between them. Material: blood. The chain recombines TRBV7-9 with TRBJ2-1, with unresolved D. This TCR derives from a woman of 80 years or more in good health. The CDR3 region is CASSSVAQKYNEQFF. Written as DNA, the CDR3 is TGTGCCAGCAGCTCGGTGGCACAGAAGTACAATGAGCAGTTCTTC.